This is a list of T cell receptor beta chains from one sample in a study of cytomegalovirus exposure and HLA in healthy donors. Sequencing was performed with immunoSEQ multiplex PCR; in TCRdb, only in-frame clones are kept and a portion is missing. Of about 200,000 clones in the sample, roughly 80% were seen once. Sequenced: PBMCs. The origin of the receptors is a woman between 18 and 29 years old in good health and CMV-seronegative. Both conserved end residues are part of each CDR3. The D gene is left open where the match is weak. Size tells how often a clone was seen (once, few, many) or the class of an expanded clone, and some rows leave it out.

NA	TRBV19	NA	16	TRBJ1-5	TGTGCCAGTAGTATAGGCGGCTACCGAGGGAATCAGCCCCAGCATTTT	CASSIGGYRGNQPQHF
NA	TRBV6-1	NA	15	TRBJ1-3	TGTGCCAGCATCAACGACGGGAGCTCTGGAAACACCATATATTTT	CASINDGSSGNTIYF
NA	TRBV6-5	NA	15	TRBJ1-5	TGTGCCAGCAGTTACGGAAGGGGCAGCAATCAGCCCCAGCATTTT	CASSYGRGSNQPQHF
TRBD1	TRBV30	once	14	TRBJ1-6	TGTGCCTGGACCCCCGGGACAGGGAGTCATCCCCTCCACTTT	CAWTPGTGSHPLHF
TRBD1	TRBV7-8	few	16	TRBJ1-1	TGTGCCAGCAGCATATCCAGGACAGGTATGAACACTGAAGCTTTCTTT	CASSISRTGMNTEAFF
TRBD2	TRBV10-2	NA	14	TRBJ2-2	TGCGCCACCGGGACTAGCGGATTCGCCGGGGAGCTGTTTTTT	CATGTSGFAGELFF
TRBD2	TRBV7-6	NA	17	TRBJ2-3	TGTGCCAGCAGCCCCGGCGGGCTAGCGGCAGACACAGATACGCAGTATTTT	CASSPGGLAADTDTQYF
NA	TRBV7-2	NA	13	TRBJ2-3	TGTGCCAGCAGCTTCACGACTGGAGATACGCAGTATTTT	CASSFTTGDTQYF
NA	TRBV7-2	NA	15	TRBJ2-6	TGTGCCAGCAGCTTATCCCACTCTGGGGCCAACGTCCTGACTTTC	CASSLSHSGANVLTF
NA	TRBV4-3	NA	13	TRBJ2-7	TGCGCCAGCGCAAAAGGGCAGGGTGGCGAGCAGTACTTC	CASAKGQGGEQYF
NA	TRBV28	NA	14	TRBJ2-7	TGTGCCAGCAGTCTTCACAGGGAAAGGCACGAGCAGTACTTC	CASSLHRERHEQYF
NA	TRBV27	NA	14	TRBJ2-3	TGTGCCAGCAGCAAACTTATCGGGGGAGATACGCAGTATTTT	CASSKLIGGDTQYF
TRBD1	TRBV28	NA	14	TRBJ2-7	TGTGCCAGCAGCACAACCAGGGGGCGCTACGAGCAGTACTTC	CASSTTRGRYEQYF
TRBD2	TRBV6-1	NA	15	TRBJ2-7	TGTGCCAGCAGTACGACTAGCGGGGGGCCCTACGAGCAGTACTTC	CASSTTSGGPYEQYF
NA	TRBV29-1	NA	11	TRBJ2-3	TGCAGCGTTGAGAGGCAGAGTACGCAGTATTTT	CSVERQSTQYF
NA	TRBV5-1	NA	16	TRBJ2-3	TGCGCCAGCAGCTGGGGGTCAGGGGAGATAGCAGATACGCAGTATTTT	CASSWGSGEIADTQYF
NA	TRBV4-3	NA	15	TRBJ2-7	TGCGCCAGCAGCCAAGGGGGAGTCCCCTCCTACGAGCAGTACTTC	CASSQGGVPSYEQYF
TRBD2	TRBV2	NA	15	TRBJ2-7	TGTGCCAGCAGTGTAACTAGCGGGAGTTCCTACGAGCAGTACTTC	CASSVTSGSSYEQYF
NA	TRBV4-3	NA	15	TRBJ2-3	TGCGCCAGCAGCCAAGGGGCTGATAACACAGATACGCAGTATTTT	CASSQGADNTDTQYF
TRBD2	TRBV10-1	NA	17	TRBJ2-3	TGCGCCATTGGGACTAGCGGTCTGGGGCGCGGCACAGATACGCAGTATTTT	CAIGTSGLGRGTDTQYF
NA	TRBV27	NA	14	TRBJ1-1	TGTGCCAGCAGTTTACGGGGGGCGCAAACTGAAGCTTTCTTT	CASSLRGAQTEAFF
TRBD1	TRBV6-1	NA	15	TRBJ1-5	TGTGCCAGCAGTGTCGGACAGGACCGTACTCAGCCCCAGCATTTT	CASSVGQDRTQPQHF
NA	TRBV11-2	NA	14	TRBJ2-2	TGTGCCAGCAGCTTAGTCGACTACACCGGGGAGCTGTTTTTT	CASSLVDYTGELFF
TRBD2	TRBV18	NA	16	TRBJ2-1	TGTGCCAGCTCACCACCGGGGACTACCTCCTACAATGAGCAGTTCTTC	CASSPPGTTSYNEQFF
TRBD2	TRBV7-9	once	17	TRBJ2-5	TGTTCCAGCAGCTTAGTTGGGGGGGAAGTGTTACAAGAGACCCAGTACTTC	CSSSLVGGEVLQETQYF
NA	TRBV6-5	NA	14	TRBJ2-7	TGTGCCAGCAGCTCTACTAGGTCAGCCTACGAGCAGTACTTC	CASSSTRSAYEQYF
TRBD1	TRBV19	NA	18	TRBJ1-5	TGTGCCAGTAGCCCGACGGGACAGGGGGCCAGTAGCAATCAGCCCCAGCATTTT	CASSPTGQGASSNQPQHF
NA	TRBV12-2	NA	15	TRBJ2-7	TGTGCAAGTCGCCCCCGGACTAGCGCAACCTACGAGCAGTACTTC	CASRPRTSATYEQYF
NA	TRBV5-1	few	15	TRBJ2-7	TGCGCCAGCAGCTTGGGCGCGGGGCTGACCTACGAGCAGTACTTC	CASSLGAGLTYEQYF
NA	TRBV19	NA	15	TRBJ1-1	TGTGCCAGTAGTCCTCAGGGGCCCTGGGGCACTGAAGCTTTCTTT	CASSPQGPWGTEAFF
TRBD2	TRBV19	NA	16	TRBJ2-7	TGTGCCAGTAGTCCCCCCCGCGGGACTAGCGGCTACGAGCAGTACTTC	CASSPPRGTSGYEQYF
NA	TRBV11-2	once	16	TRBJ2-1	TGTGCCAGCAGCTTCGTGTCAGCCAGGGCTAACAATGAGCAGTTCTTC	CASSFVSARANNEQFF
NA	TRBV15	NA	13	TRBJ2-1	TGTGCCACCTCTTTCAGCTCCTACAATGAGCAGTTCTTC	CATSFSSYNEQFF
TRBD1	TRBV11-2	NA	15	TRBJ2-1	TGTGCCAGCAGCTTCCGGGGGGACAGGGAGGATGAGCAGTTCTTC	CASSFRGDREDEQFF
NA	TRBV19	once	12	TRBJ1-2	TGTGCCAGTAGGAACCGCGGCTATGGCTACACCTTC	CASRNRGYGYTF
TRBD2	TRBV7-8	NA	15	TRBJ2-4	TGTGCCAGCAGCCAACTAGCGGAGGCTAAAAACATTCAGTACTTC	CASSQLAEAKNIQYF
TRBD2	TRBV27	NA	17	TRBJ2-1	TGTGCCAGCAGTACCTCGGGACTAGCGGGCACATACAATGAGCAGTTCTTC	CASSTSGLAGTYNEQFF
TRBD1	TRBV25-1	few	14	TRBJ1-1	TGTGCCAGCAGTGACGACAGGGGCACGGCTGAAGCTTTCTTT	CASSDDRGTAEAFF
TRBD1	TRBV10-2	NA	14	TRBJ1-2	TGCGCCAGCAGGAAAGGGACAGGGAACTATGGCTACACCTTC	CASRKGTGNYGYTF
NA	TRBV11-3	NA	15	TRBJ1-2	TGTGCCAGCAGCTTAGACAGTGCCGTTAACTATGGCTACACCTTC	CASSLDSAVNYGYTF
TRBD1	TRBV4-3	NA	18	TRBJ1-5	TGCGCCAGCAGCCAAGATAGCAGGGGGCGCGGTGGCAATCAGCCCCAGCATTTT	CASSQDSRGRGGNQPQHF
TRBD1	TRBV4-1	few	17	TRBJ1-3	TGCGCCAGCAGCCAAGATAGGGGACAGGGACCTGGAAACACCATATATTTT	CASSQDRGQGPGNTIYF
TRBD1	TRBV19	NA	15	TRBJ2-7	TGTGCCAGTAGTATAGGGACAGGGGGCTTCTACGAGCAGTACTTC	CASSIGTGGFYEQYF
TRBD1	TRBV5-4	NA	16	TRBJ1-1	TGTGCCAGCAGCCTGGGACAGGGTGGCCCCGGCACTGAAGCTTTCTTT	CASSLGQGGPGTEAFF
NA	TRBV9	NA	17	TRBJ2-5	TGTGCCAGCAGCGTAGGGTCGGCGGGATCTGGTCTCGAGACCCAGTACTTC	CASSVGSAGSGLETQYF
NA	TRBV4-3	NA	15	TRBJ1-1	TGCGCCAGCAGCCCTCAAGTGGAGGGTGCCACTGAAGCTTTCTTT	CASSPQVEGATEAFF
NA	TRBV2	NA	14	TRBJ2-3	TGTGCCAGCAGTCTTCAGGGGAGCACAGATACGCAGTATTTT	CASSLQGSTDTQYF
NA	TRBV7-9	NA	18	TRBJ2-4	TGTTCCAGCAGCTTAGACGGCAGGGCGGACCGAGCCAAAAACATTCAGTACTTC	CSSSLDGRADRAKNIQYF
NA	TRBV7-2	NA	15	TRBJ1-3	TGTGCCAGCAGCTCCTATTCTAGCTCTGGAAACACCATATATTTT	CASSSYSSSGNTIYF
NA	TRBV5-4	NA	15	TRBJ2-5	TGTGCCAGCAGCTTGGCCCCTGGCAGTCAAGAGACCCAGTACTTC	CASSLAPGSQETQYF
NA	TRBV29-1	NA	13	TRBJ2-2	TGCAGCGTTGAAGATTATCTCCCCGGGGAGCTGTTTTTT	CSVEDYLPGELFF
TRBD1	TRBV6-5	NA	14	TRBJ2-7	TGTGCCAGCAGTTACGCCACAGGGGGCTACGAGCAGTACTTC	CASSYATGGYEQYF
NA	TRBV11-3	NA	15	TRBJ1-4	TGTGCCAGCAGCTTGAACAGGGCAGGGAATGAAAAACTGTTTTTT	CASSLNRAGNEKLFF
TRBD1	TRBV7-8	NA	15	TRBJ2-5	TGTGCCAGCAGCGAGAAGACAGGGGTGGGCGAGACCCAGTACTTC	CASSEKTGVGETQYF
TRBD1	TRBV9	NA	13	TRBJ2-5	TGTGCCAGCCGAGGACAGGGGCAAGAGACCCAGTACTTC	CASRGQGQETQYF
TRBD2	TRBV11-2	once	16	TRBJ2-5	TGTGCCAGCAGCCTGGGGGGACTAGCGATGGGAGAGACCCAGTACTTC	CASSLGGLAMGETQYF
NA	TRBV7-9	NA	18	TRBJ2-4	TGTTCCAGCAGCTTCGGAATATGGGTGGGAGGAACCAAAAACATTCAGTACTTC	CSSSFGIWVGGTKNIQYF
NA	TRBV11-3	NA	16	TRBJ2-1	TGTGCCAGCAGCCCTACCTTAGCTCAGTTAATAGATGAGCAGTTCTTC	CASSPTLAQLIDEQFF